The present T cell receptor beta chain was sequenced within a study of blood T cell repertoires in COVID-19. Generated by immunoSEQ multiplex PCR, the TCRdb table keeps only in-frame clones and is missing some. Here the sample spans around 270,000 clones, approximately 90% being singletons. The sequence was obtained from a man younger than 45 with acute or convalescent COVID-19. Input material: peripheral blood.

CDR3 coding DNA: TGTGCCAGCAGCCCCAGACTAGCGGGGGTCTACGAGCAGTACTTC. Amino acid sequence: CASSPRLAGVYEQYF. The V call is TRBV7-2, the J call TRBJ2-7; TRBD2 matches at 12 bases. The CDR3 length is 15 residues. The germline V gene encodes CDR1 SGHTA and CDR2 FQGNSA. V shed 5 bases and J 3 bases; nucleotides not matched to a gene: 5. Drawing the rest from reference TRBV7-2 and TRBJ2-7, the complete variable domain is GAGVSQSPSNKVTEKGKDVELRCDPISGHTALYWYRQSLGQGLEFLIYFQGNSAPDKSGLPSDRFSAERTGGSVSTLTIQRTQQEDSAVYLCASSPRLAGVYEQYFGPGTRLTVT.